The 32 T cell receptor beta chains below come from one sample, sequenced in a study of blood T cell repertoires in COVID-19 (dated by TCRdb to the early 2020s). Library generation was performed with the immunoSEQ multiplex PCR assay. Held by TCRdb, this immuneACCESS table contains in-frame sequences only and omits some clones. Under half of the omission traces to an unresolved V gene where checked; the cause of the rest is unknown. Recorded for this sample are approximately 80,000 clones; around nine tenths of them occurred a single time. 4.5% to 5.5% of the sample is held by the ten biggest clonotypes. The material sequenced was peripheral blood. Receptors were obtained from a man aged 40-50 years with acute or convalescent COVID-19.

V and J are TRBV2 and TRBJ1-4, with 9 positions matching TRBD1. CDR1 and CDR2 (germline): SNHLY, FYNNEI. The ends lost 6 bases at V and 7 bases at J; junction bases unmatched: 9. This CDR3 has 15 residues. CDR3 in amino acids: CASRADRGSGEKLFF. The CDR3 DNA reads as TGTGCCAGCAGGGCAGACAGGGGGTCTGGTGAAAAACTGTTTTTT. The whole variable domain, remainder taken from reference TRBV2 and TRBJ1-4, is EPEVTQTPSHQVTQMGQEVILRCVPISNHLYFYWYRQILGQKVEFLVSFYNNEISEKSEIFDDQFSVERPDGSNFTLKIRSTKLEDSAMYFCASRADRGSGEKLFFGSGTQLSVL.

The chain recombines TRBV27 with TRBJ2-3, with TRBD2 matching 13 bases. The CDR3 contains 17 residues. J was trimmed by 4 bases and V by 1 base; bases with no gene match: 5. Germline V gene sequence: CDR1 MNHEY, CDR2 SMNVEV (reference sequence). The CDR3 protein is CASSLLTSGRWSDTQYF. The CDR3, as DNA: TGTGCCAGCAGTTTATTGACTAGCGGGAGGTGGTCAGATACGCAGTATTTT.

V and J are TRBV7-9 and TRBJ2-1; D might be TRBD1 (6 bases). Germline-derived CDR1 and CDR2 are SEHNR and FQNEAQ (reference sequence). The CDR3 is 16 amino acids. V lost 5 bases, J lost 10 bases, and 24 bases lay in between. Here the CDR3 reads CASSPEGSLTGQEQFF. The DNA for the CDR3 is TGTGCCAGCAGCCCCGAAGGAAGCTTAACAGGGCAGGAGCAGTTCTTC.

The J gene is TRBJ2-5, the V gene TRBV5-1; 10 bases are shared with TRBD2. Germline-derived CDR1 and CDR2 are SGHRS and YFSETQ. V trimming: 4 bases; J trimming: 4 bases; junction bases outside the gene matches: 7. CDR3 size: 15 residues. The CDR3 sequence is CASSASGSGGETQYF. For the CDR3, the DNA is TGCGCCAGCAGCGCTAGCGGGAGTGGAGGAGAGACCCAGTACTTC.

The chain employs TRBV5-4 and TRBJ1-6, with 7 bases identical to TRBD1. The CDR3 is 18 residues long. The J segment lost 1 base and the V segment lost 4 bases, leaving 11 bases of the junction unmatched. Germline values: CDR1 SGHNT, CDR2 YYREEE (reference sequence). CDR3 nucleotide sequence: TGTGCCAGCAGCGCCGGCGACAGGGTGGGGTCCTATAATTCACCCCTCCACTTT. As protein: CASSAGDRVGSYNSPLHF.

CDR3 residues: CASSSGFTVDGEQYF. For the CDR3, the DNA is TGTGCCAGCAGTTCGGGATTCACGGTAGACGGCGAGCAGTACTTC. This rearrangement joins TRBV6-5 to TRBJ2-7; weak D call: TRBD2 (5 bases). The CDR3 has 15 residues. CDR1 and CDR2 (germline): MNHEY, SVGAGI. Trimming stripped 4 bases from V and 6 bases from J, with 19 bases between.

The chain couples TRBV4-3 to TRBJ1-2; 9 bases fit TRBD1. This CDR3 has 15 residues. V lost 3 bases to trimming and J lost 5 bases; unmatched junction nucleotides: 7. CDR1 and CDR2 from the germline V gene are LGHNA and YSLEER. The CDR3 coding sequence is TGCGCCAGCAGCCAGTATCGACAGGGGGGGTATGGCTACACCTTC. It encodes CASSQYRQGGYGYTF.

This clone was counted once. The genes are TRBV6-5 and TRBJ2-2, with D perhaps matching TRBD1 (6 bases). CDR1 and CDR2 from the germline V gene are MNHEY and SVGAGI. Trimming removed 5 bases at V and 6 bases at J, with 10 bases between. This CDR3 is 13 amino acids long. The DNA for the CDR3 is TGTGCCAGCAGTCACAGGGACCCCGGGGAGCTGTTTTTT. Amino acid sequence: CASSHRDPGELFF.

The V and J genes are TRBV18 and TRBJ2-2, with 9 bases lining up with TRBD1. Germline-derived CDR1 and CDR2 are KGHSH and LQKENI. This CDR3 region has 16 residues. After removal of 6 bases from V and 3 bases from J, the junction contained 8 bases not matched to a gene. This CDR3 reads CASSLKQGADTGELFF. DNA for the CDR3: TGTGCCAGCTCGCTCAAACAGGGGGCGGACACCGGGGAGCTGTTTTTT.

Comments on this clone: This sample includes further DNA sequences coding for the same CDR3. The chain combines TRBV11-3 with TRBJ2-7; 11 bases are shared with TRBD2. CDR3 length: 15 residues. The trim removed 5 bases at V and 1 base at J, leaving 4 bases unmatched. CDR1 and CDR2 (germline): SGHNT, YENEEA. The CDR3 is CASSPGTSGSYEQYF. The CDR3 DNA reads as TGTGCCAGCAGCCCCGGGACTAGCGGTTCCTACGAGCAGTACTTC.

This chain joins TRBV5-5 and TRBJ2-5; TRBD2 might be the D (5 bases). This CDR3 contains 14 residues. V lost 5 bases and J 1 base, leaving 12 bases between the germline ends. Germline-derived CDR1 and CDR2 are SGHKS and YYEKEE (reference sequence). Here the CDR3 DNA reads TGTGCCAGCAGATATCGGAGGATCCAAGAGACCCAGTACTTC. Its translation is CASRYRRIQETQYF.

The chain recombines TRBV4-3 with TRBJ1-3; D unclear. With 5 bases removed from V and 11 bases from J, the gap between germline ends came to 10 bases. Germline values: CDR1 LGHNA, CDR2 YSLEER. This CDR3 has 11 amino acids. The CDR3 nucleotides are TGCGCCAGCAGCGGTCTGGGCGCCATATATTTT. Protein sequence: CASSGLGAIYF.

This clone was observed a single time. V usage is TRBV19 and J usage is TRBJ2-5; D is ambiguous. The CDR3 is made up of 14 amino acids. Trimming took off 2 bases at V and 2 bases at J, with 9 bases between the two ends. CDR1 is LNHDA and CDR2 is SQIVND in the germline V gene (reference sequence). The CDR3 coding sequence is TGTGCCAGTAGTATACTAGGAACTCAAGAGACCCAGTACTTC. Translation: CASSILGTQETQYF.

J is TRBJ2-7 and V is TRBV7-2; possible D gene TRBD1, 5 bases. Per the germline V gene, CDR1 is SGHTA and CDR2 is FQGNSA. The CDR3 is made up of 15 amino acids. Trimming removed 1 base from V and 2 bases from J, with 12 bases in between. In DNA form, the CDR3 reads TGTGCCAGCAGCTTAGTCCAGGGTGGCCCCTACGAGCAGTACTTC. Translation gives CASSLVQGGPYEQYF.

The J gene is TRBJ2-1, the V gene TRBV7-2, with 8 bases fitting TRBD2. The CDR3 covers 15 residues. Germline CDR1 is SGHTA and CDR2 is FQGNSA. V was clipped by 7 bases and J by 0 bases; unmatched bases: 5. CDR3 region: CASNQLAVSYNEQFF. In nucleotides, the CDR3 is TGTGCCAGCAACCAACTAGCGGTCTCCTACAATGAGCAGTTCTTC.

DNA of the CDR3: TGCAGCGTTGGTGAGGGGAGGAACGGCTACACCTTC. Amino acids: CSVGEGRNGYTF. This chain links TRBV29-1 with TRBJ1-2; D may be TRBD1 (5 bases). This CDR3 has 12 residues. Germline CDR1 is SQVTM and CDR2 is ANQGSEA. Trimming shortened V by 4 bases and J by 8 bases, and 14 bases separated the two germline ends.

The chain is built from TRBV12-5 and TRBJ2-3; possible D gene TRBD1, 6 bases. The CDR3 contains 17 residues. Germline CDR1 LGHNT, CDR2 FRNRAP. The V end was cut by 0 bases, the J end by 0 bases, with 13 bases between. The CDR3 nucleotides are TGTGCTAGTGGTTTGGTACCGGGACAACCTAGCACAGATACGCAGTATTTT. It translates to CASGLVPGQPSTDTQYF.

The chain combines TRBV6-6 with TRBJ2-7; 12 bases map to TRBD1. Germline V gene sequence: CDR1 MNHNY, CDR2 SVGAGI (reference sequence). CDR3 length: 15 amino acids. V lost 4 bases and J lost 5; bases outside the gene matches: 6. This chain's CDR3 is CASSFPGTGGDEQYF. The CDR3 DNA reads as TGTGCCAGCAGTTTTCCCGGGACAGGGGGCGACGAGCAGTACTTC.

The chain employs TRBV4-2 and TRBJ2-3; 9 nucleotides line up with TRBD1. Per germline, CDR1 LGHNA and CDR2 YNFKEQ. CDR3 length: 17 residues. The ends lost 2 bases at V and 2 bases at J; junction bases unmatched: 8. The CDR3 region has the DNA TGTGCCAGCAGCCAACCCTCCGGGACAGGGTACACAGATACGCAGTATTTT. Protein product: CASSQPSGTGYTDTQYF.

The chain is built from TRBV30 and TRBJ2-7, with TRBD2 matching 9 bases. The CDR3 contains 12 residues. Germline lookup yields CDR1 GTSNPN and CDR2 SVGIG (reference sequence). With V trimmed by 4 bases and J by 2 bases, 0 bases remained unmatched. CDR3 coding DNA: TGTGCCTGGACTAGCGGGGCCTACGAGCAGTACTTC. The encoded protein is CAWTSGAYEQYF. The whole variable domain, remainder taken from reference TRBV30 and TRBJ2-7, is SQTIHQWPATLVQPVGSPLSLECTVEGTSNPNLYWYRQAAGRGLQLLFYSVGIGQISSEVPQNLSASRPQDRQFILSSKKLLLSDSGFYLCAWTSGAYEQYFGPGTRLTVT.

This rearrangement joins TRBV6-1 to TRBJ1-2; 7 bases agree with TRBD1. CDR1 is MNHNS and CDR2 is SASEGT in the germline V gene. This CDR3 region has 18 residues. V lost 2 bases, J lost 7 bases, and 19 bases stayed unmatched. Here the CDR3 reads CASSEQPSGQAAKSGYTF. The CDR3 region has the DNA TGTGCCAGCAGTGAACAACCTTCCGGACAGGCGGCTAAGAGTGGCTACACCTTC.

The chain combines TRBV5-1 with TRBJ2-5; 8 bases are shared with TRBD1. The trim removed 4 bases at V and 4 bases at J, leaving 9 bases unmatched. CDR3 length: 15 amino acids. Germline CDR1 is SGHRS and CDR2 is YFSETQ. CDR3 sequence (DNA): TGCGCCAGCAGCAAGGACAGGGCCGATCGAGAGACCCAGTACTTC. Its protein product is CASSKDRADRETQYF.

The chain joins TRBV6-2 or TRBV6-3 to TRBJ1-6; D is unclear. Looked up from germline, CDR1 is MNHEY and CDR2 is SVGEGT. This CDR3 contains 16 residues. Trimming pared 1 base from V and 7 bases from J, leaving 14 bases between. CDR3 coding DNA: TGTGCCAGCAGTTACTATCGGAACACCAGGAATTCACCCCTCCACTTT. As protein: CASSYYRNTRNSPLHF.

This chain joins TRBV19 and TRBJ1-5; D is perhaps TRBD1 (5 bases). V was shortened by 5 bases and J by 7 bases, with 15 bases between the two germline ends. CDR1 and CDR2 (germline): LNHDA, SQIVND (reference sequence). The CDR3 loop spans 14 amino acids. The CDR3 is CASSPQGLGQPQHF. DNA for the CDR3: TGTGCCAGTAGTCCGCAGGGTCTAGGGCAGCCCCAGCATTTT.

J is TRBJ1-4 and V is TRBV19; 8 nucleotides line up with TRBD1. The germline CDR1 and CDR2 sequences are LNHDA and SQIVND (reference sequence). The CDR3 is made up of 15 amino acids. The J segment lost 4 bases and the V segment lost 5 bases, leaving 6 bases of the junction unmatched. The CDR3 here is CASSGDRSGNEKLFF. The CDR3 coding sequence is TGTGCCAGTAGTGGGGACAGGTCGGGTAATGAAAAACTGTTTTTT.

The chain has TRBV27 and TRBJ1-5, with a possible D match to TRBD1 (5 bases). V was clipped by 7 bases and J by 7 bases, with 14 bases between them. Germline V CDR1 and CDR2: MNHEY, SMNVEV (reference sequence). CDR3 size: 13 residues. The CDR3 DNA reads TGTGCCAGCACTCCTTCCAGGGCCCAGCCCCAGCATTTT. Translated: CASTPSRAQPQHF.

The chain uses TRBV3-1 (or the pseudogene TRBV3-2) and TRBJ1-4; D is unclear. Germline CDR1 reads LGHDT; CDR2 reads YNNKEL (reference sequence). This CDR3 comprises 13 residues. V gave up 1 base and J gave up 10 bases, with 10 bases separating them. The CDR3 protein is CASSQGGGGKLFF. The CDR3 DNA sequence: TGTGCCAGCAGCCAAGGAGGAGGAGGAAAACTGTTTTTT.

V is TRBV5-1 and J is TRBJ2-1; 11 bases are a match to TRBD2. The CDR3 contains 14 residues. Germline lookup yields CDR1 SGHRS and CDR2 YFSETQ. The junction had 1 base not matched to a gene; V was cut back by 2 bases and J by 6 bases. The CDR3 coding sequence is TGCGCCAGCAGCTTACTAGCGGGAGCCAATGAGCAGTTCTTC. The encoded protein is CASSLLAGANEQFF. The full variable domain, rest sourced from reference TRBV5-1 and TRBJ2-1, is KAGVTQTPRYLIKTRGQQVTLSCSPISGHRSVSWYQQTPGQGLQFLFEYFSETQRNKGNFPGRFSGRQFSNSRSEMNVSTLELGDSALYLCASSLLAGANEQFFGPGTRLTVL.

This rearrangement joins TRBV6-5 to TRBJ2-3; TRBD2 matches 8 bases. Germline lookup yields CDR1 MNHEY and CDR2 SVGAGI. The length of the CDR3 is 13 residues. V shed 7 bases and J 4 bases; nucleotides not matched to a gene: 4. As DNA, the CDR3 is TGTGCCAGCACCAGCGGGGGCGCAGATACGCAGTATTTT. It is translated as CASTSGGADTQYF.

This chain uses TRBV19 with TRBJ1-1; 7 bases are shared with TRBD1. V trimming: 9 bases; J trimming: 0 bases; junction bases outside the gene matches: 4. The CDR3 has 13 residues. Germline V gene sequence: CDR1 LNHDA, CDR2 SQIVND (reference sequence). CDR3 in DNA: TGTGCCAGCGGGACAGCATTGAACACTGAAGCTTTCTTT. Its protein product is CASGTALNTEAFF.

CDR3: CASSRNFGDNGYTF. In DNA form, the CDR3 reads TGTGCCAGCAGCCGAAATTTTGGGGACAATGGCTACACCTTC. V is TRBV14 and J is TRBJ1-2, with D possibly TRBD1 on 6 matching bases. The CDR3 runs to 14 residues. CDR1 is SGHDN and CDR2 is FVKESK in the germline V gene. The germline V and J ends were trimmed by 4 bases and 6 bases, with 15 bases remaining between them.

This clone was counted a single time. The chain joins TRBV10-3 to TRBJ2-1, with TRBD1 matching 10 bases. Germline CDR1 reads ENHRY; CDR2 reads SYGVKD. The CDR3 extends over 15 amino acids. With 4 bases clipped from V and 7 bases from J, the junction kept 7 bases outside the gene matches. The CDR3 loop reads CAISARQGAGNEQFF. CDR3 DNA: TGTGCCATCAGTGCACGACAGGGGGCAGGGAATGAGCAGTTCTTC.